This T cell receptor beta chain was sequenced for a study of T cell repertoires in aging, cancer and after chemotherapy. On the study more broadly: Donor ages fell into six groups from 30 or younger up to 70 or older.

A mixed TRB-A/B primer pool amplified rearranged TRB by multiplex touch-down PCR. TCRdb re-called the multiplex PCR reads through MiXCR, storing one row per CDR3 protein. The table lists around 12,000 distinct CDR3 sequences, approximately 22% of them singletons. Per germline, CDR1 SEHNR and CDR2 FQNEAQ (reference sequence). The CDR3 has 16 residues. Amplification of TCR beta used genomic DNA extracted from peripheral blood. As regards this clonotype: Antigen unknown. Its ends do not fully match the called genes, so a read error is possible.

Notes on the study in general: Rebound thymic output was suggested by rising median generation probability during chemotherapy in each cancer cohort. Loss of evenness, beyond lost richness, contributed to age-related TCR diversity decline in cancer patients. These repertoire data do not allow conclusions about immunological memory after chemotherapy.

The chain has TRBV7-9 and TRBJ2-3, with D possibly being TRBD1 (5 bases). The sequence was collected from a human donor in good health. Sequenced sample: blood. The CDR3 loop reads CARSLGPRQYTDTQYF. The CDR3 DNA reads TGTGCCAGAAGCTTAGGACCGCGACAGTACACAGATACGCAGTATTTT.